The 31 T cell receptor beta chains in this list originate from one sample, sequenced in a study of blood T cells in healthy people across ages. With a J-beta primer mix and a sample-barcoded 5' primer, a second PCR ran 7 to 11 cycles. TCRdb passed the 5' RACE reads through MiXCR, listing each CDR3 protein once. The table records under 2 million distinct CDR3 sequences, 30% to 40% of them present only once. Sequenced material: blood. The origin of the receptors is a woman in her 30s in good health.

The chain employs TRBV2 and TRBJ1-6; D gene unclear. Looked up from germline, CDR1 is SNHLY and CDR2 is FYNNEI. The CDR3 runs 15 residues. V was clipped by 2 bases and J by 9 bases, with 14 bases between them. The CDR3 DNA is TGTGCCAGCAGTGAAAATCGTTCTAAGGGTTCACCCCTCCACTTT. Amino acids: CASSENRSKGSPLHF.

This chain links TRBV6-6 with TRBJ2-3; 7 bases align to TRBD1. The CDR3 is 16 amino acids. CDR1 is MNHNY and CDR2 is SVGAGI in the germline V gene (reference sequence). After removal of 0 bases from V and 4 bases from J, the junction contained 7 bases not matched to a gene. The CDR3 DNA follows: TGTGCCAGCAGTTACTCGGGCAGGGGGATGGCAGATACGCAGTATTTT. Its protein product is CASSYSGRGMADTQYF.

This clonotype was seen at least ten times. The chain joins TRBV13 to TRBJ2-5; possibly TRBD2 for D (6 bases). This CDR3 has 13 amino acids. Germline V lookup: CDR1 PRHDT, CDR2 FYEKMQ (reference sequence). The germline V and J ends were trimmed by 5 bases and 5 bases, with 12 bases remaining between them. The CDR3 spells CASSGDFQETQYF. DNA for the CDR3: TGTGCCAGCAGCGGGGACTTCCAGGAGACCCAGTACTTC.

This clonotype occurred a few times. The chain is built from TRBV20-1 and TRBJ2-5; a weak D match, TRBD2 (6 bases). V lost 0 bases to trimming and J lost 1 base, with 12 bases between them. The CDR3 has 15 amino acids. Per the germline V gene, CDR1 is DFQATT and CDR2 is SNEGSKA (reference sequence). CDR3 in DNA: TGCAGTGCTAGAGATTTTCGCGGGGTCCAAGAGACCCAGTACTTC. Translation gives CSARDFRGVQETQYF.

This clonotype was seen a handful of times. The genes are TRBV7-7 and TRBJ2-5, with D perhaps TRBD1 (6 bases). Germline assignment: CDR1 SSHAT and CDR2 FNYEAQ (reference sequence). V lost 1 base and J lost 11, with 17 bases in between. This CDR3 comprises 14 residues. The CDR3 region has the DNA TGTGCCAGCAGCTTAGGCCAGGACAGTCCCAGGCAGTACTTC. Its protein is CASSLGQDSPRQYF.

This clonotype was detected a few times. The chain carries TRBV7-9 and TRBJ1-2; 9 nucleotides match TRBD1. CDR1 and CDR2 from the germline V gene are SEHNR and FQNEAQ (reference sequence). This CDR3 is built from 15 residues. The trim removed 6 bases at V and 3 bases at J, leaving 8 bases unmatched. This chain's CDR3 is CASRSRDREHYGYTF. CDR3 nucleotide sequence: TGTGCCAGCAGGTCCCGGGACAGGGAGCACTATGGCTACACCTTC. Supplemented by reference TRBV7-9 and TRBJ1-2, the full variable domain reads DTGVSQNPRHKITKRGQNVTFRCDPISEHNRLYWYRQTLGQGPEFLTYFQNEAQLEKSRLLSDRFSAERPKGSFSTLEIQRTEQGDSAMYLCASRSRDREHYGYTFGSGTRLTVV.

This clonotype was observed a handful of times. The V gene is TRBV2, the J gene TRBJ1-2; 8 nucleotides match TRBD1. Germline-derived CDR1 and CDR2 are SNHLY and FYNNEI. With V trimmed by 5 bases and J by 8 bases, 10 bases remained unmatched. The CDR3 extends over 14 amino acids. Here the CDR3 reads CASSQTQGAQGYTF. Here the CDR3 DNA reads TGTGCCAGCAGTCAGACTCAGGGGGCGCAGGGCTACACCTTC.

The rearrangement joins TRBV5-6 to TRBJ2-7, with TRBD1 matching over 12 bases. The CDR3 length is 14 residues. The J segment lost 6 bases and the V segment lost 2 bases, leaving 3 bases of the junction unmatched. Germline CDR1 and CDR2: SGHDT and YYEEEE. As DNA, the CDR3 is TGTGCCAGCAGCTTCGGGACAGGGGGCTTCGAGCAGTACTTC. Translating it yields CASSFGTGGFEQYF.

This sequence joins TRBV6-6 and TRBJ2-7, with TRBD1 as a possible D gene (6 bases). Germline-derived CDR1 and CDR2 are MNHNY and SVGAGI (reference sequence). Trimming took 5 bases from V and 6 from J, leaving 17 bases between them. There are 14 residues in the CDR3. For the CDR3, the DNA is TGTGCCAGCAGTAAGGCCCCCGACAGGTCCGAGCAGTACTTC. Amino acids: CASSKAPDRSEQYF.

The CDR3 DNA is TGTGCCAGCAGCCCGGGACTAGTAGTCTATGAGCAGTTCTTC. Protein product: CASSPGLVVYEQFF. The gene calls are TRBV4-2 and TRBJ2-1; 8 bases are shared with TRBD2. Trimming took 4 bases from V and 8 from J; bases not matched to a gene: 7. There are 14 residues in the CDR3. Germline CDR1 and CDR2: LGHNA and YNFKEQ.

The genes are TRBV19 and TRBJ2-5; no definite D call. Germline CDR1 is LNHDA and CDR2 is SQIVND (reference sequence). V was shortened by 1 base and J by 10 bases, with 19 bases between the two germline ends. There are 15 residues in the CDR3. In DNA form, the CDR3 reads TGTGCCAGTAGTATAGGATCCAGAAGCCTTCCTTACCAGTACTTC. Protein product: CASSIGSRSLPYQYF.

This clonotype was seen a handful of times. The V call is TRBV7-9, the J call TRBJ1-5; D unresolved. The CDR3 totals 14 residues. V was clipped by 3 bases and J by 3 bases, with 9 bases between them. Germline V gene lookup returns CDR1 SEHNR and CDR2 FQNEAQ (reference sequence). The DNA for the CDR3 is TGTGCCAGCAGCTTTTCCGGGCCCAATCAGCCCCAGCATTTT. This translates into CASSFSGPNQPQHF.

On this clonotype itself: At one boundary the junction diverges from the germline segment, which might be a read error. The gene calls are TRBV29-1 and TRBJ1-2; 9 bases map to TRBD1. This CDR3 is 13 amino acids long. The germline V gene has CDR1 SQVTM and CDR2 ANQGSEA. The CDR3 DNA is TGCAGCGCTCCGGACAGGGGCGTTTATGACTACACCTTC. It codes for CSAPDRGVYDYTF.

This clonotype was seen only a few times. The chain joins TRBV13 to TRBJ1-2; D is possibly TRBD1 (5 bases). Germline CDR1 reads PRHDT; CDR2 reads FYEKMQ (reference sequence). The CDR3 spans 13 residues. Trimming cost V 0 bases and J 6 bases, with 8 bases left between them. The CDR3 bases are TGTGCCAGCAGCTTAGGAGACAGTCATGGCTACACCTTC. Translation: CASSLGDSHGYTF.

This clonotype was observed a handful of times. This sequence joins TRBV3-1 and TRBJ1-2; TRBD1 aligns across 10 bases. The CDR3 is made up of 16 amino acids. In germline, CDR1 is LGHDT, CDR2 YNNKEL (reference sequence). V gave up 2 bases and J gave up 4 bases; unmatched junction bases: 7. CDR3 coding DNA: TGTGCCAGCAGCCAACTCAACCGGGACAGGGGCTATGGCTACACCTTC. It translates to CASSQLNRDRGYGYTF.

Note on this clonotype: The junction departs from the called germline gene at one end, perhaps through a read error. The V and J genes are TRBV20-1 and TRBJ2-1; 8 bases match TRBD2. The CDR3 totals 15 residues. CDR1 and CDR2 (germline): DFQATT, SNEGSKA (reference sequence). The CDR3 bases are TGTAGTGCTAGACCGAAGCGGGGGTTCTACAATGAGCAGTTCTTC. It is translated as CSARPKRGFYNEQFF.

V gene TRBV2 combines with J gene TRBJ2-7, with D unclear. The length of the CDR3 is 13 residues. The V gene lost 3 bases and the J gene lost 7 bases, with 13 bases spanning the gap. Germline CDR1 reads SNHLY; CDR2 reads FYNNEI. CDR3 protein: CASSEGSPREQYF. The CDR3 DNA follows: TGTGCCAGCAGTGAGGGGTCGCCTAGGGAGCAGTACTTC.

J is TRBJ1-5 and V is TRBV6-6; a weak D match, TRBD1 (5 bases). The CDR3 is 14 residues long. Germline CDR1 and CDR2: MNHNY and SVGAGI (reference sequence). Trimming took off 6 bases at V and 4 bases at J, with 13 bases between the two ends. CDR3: CASRSGTDNQPQHF. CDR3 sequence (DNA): TGTGCCAGCAGAAGCGGGACGGATAATCAGCCCCAGCATTTT.

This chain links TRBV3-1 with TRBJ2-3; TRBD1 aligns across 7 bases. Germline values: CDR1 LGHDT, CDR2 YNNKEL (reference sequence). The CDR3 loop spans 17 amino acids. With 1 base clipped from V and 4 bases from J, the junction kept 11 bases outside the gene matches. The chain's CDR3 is CASSQGQGIGRADTQYF. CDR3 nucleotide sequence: TGTGCCAGCAGCCAAGGACAGGGCATAGGTAGGGCAGATACGCAGTATTTT.

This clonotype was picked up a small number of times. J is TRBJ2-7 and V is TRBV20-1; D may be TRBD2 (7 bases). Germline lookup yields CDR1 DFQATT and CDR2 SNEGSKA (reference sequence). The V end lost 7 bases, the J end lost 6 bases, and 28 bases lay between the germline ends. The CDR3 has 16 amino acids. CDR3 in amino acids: CSVRRTSAGAPAEQYF. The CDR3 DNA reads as TGCAGTGTCCGGAGAACTAGCGCAGGGGCTCCGGCCGAGCAGTACTTC.

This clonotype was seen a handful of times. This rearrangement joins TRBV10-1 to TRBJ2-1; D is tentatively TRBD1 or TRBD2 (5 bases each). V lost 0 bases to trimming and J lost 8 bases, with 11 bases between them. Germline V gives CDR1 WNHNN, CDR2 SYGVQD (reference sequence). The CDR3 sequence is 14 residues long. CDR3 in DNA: TGCGCCAGCAGTGAGTCGGGACGTCGGGATGAGCAGTTCTTC. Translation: CASSESGRRDEQFF.

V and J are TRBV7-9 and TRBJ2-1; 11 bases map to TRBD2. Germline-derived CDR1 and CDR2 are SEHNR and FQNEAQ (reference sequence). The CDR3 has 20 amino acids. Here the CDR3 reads CVSSLTTVAGGGPSYNEQFF. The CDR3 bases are TGTGTCAGTAGCCTCACGACGGTAGCGGGAGGGGGGCCTTCCTACAATGAGCAGTTCTTC.

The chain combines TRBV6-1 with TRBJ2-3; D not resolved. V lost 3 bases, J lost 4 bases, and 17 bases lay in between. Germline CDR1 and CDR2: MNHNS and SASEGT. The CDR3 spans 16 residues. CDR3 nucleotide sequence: TGTGCCAGCAGTGAGTTTCCAAAGGGTGCGGCAGATACGCAGTATTTT. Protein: CASSEFPKGAADTQYF.

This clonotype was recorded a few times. The CDR3 loop reads CASSPRTSGYHEQYF. DNA of the CDR3: TGTGCCAGCAGCCCCCGGACTAGCGGGTACCACGAGCAGTACTTC. J is TRBJ2-7 and V is TRBV21-1; the D segment call TRBD2 is taken from the table without a DNA check. TRBV21-1 is designated a pseudogene. The CDR3 consists of 15 residues.

This CDR3 is CASSTIQGLSGANVLTF. The CDR3 DNA follows: TGTGCCAGCAGCACCATACAGGGGCTCTCTGGGGCCAACGTCCTGACTTTC. The chain joins TRBV7-8 to TRBJ2-6; 7 bases are shared with TRBD1. V shed 5 bases, J shed 0 bases, and the junction held 7 bases outside the gene matches. The CDR3 runs to 17 residues. The germline V gene has CDR1 SGHVS and CDR2 FQNEAQ.

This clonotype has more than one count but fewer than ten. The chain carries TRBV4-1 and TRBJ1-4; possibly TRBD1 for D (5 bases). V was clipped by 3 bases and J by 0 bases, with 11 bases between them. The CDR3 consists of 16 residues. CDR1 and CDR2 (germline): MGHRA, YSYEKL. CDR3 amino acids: CASSHWGVPTNEKLFF. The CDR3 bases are TGCGCCAGCAGCCATTGGGGCGTCCCAACTAATGAAAAACTGTTTTTT.

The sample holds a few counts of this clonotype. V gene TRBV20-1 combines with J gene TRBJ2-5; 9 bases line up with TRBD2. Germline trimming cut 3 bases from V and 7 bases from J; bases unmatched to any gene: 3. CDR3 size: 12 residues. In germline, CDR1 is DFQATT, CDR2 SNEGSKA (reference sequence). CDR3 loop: CSASFSGGTQYF. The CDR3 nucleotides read TGCAGTGCTAGCTTTAGCGGGGGGACCCAGTACTTC.

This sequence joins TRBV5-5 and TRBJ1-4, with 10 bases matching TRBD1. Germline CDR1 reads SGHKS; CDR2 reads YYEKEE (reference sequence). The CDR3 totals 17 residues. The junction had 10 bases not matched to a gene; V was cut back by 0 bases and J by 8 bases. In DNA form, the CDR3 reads TGTGCCAGCAGCTTGGCCAGACTGGACAGGGGGGTGGAAAAACTGTTTTTT. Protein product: CASSLARLDRGVEKLFF. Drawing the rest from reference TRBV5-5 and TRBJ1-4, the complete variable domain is DAGVTQSPTHLIKTRGQQVTLRCSPISGHKSVSWYQQVLGQGPQFIFQYYEKEERGRGNFPDRFSARQFPNYSSELNVNALLLGDSALYLCASSLARLDRGVEKLFFGSGTQLSVL.

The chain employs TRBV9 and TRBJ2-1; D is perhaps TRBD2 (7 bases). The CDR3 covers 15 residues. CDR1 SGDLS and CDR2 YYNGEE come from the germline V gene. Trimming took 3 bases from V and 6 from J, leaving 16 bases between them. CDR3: CASSARGEGGNEQFF. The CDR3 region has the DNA TGTGCCAGCAGCGCAAGGGGGGAGGGCGGCAATGAGCAGTTCTTC.

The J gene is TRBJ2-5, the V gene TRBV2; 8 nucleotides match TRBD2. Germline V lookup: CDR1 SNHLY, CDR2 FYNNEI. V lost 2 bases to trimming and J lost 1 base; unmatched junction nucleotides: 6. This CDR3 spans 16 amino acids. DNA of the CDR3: TGTGCCAGCAGTGAACCTCTAGCGGGTATCCAAGAGACCCAGTACTTC. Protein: CASSEPLAGIQETQYF. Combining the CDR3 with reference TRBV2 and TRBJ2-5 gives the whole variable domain EPEVTQTPSHQVTQMGQEVILRCVPISNHLYFYWYRQILGQKVEFLVSFYNNEISEKSEIFDDQFSVERPDGSNFTLKIRSTKLEDSAMYFCASSEPLAGIQETQYFGPGTRLLVL.

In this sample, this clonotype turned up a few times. CDR3 sequence reads: CASSLEPWDTNYGYTF. CDR3 DNA: TGTGCCAGCAGCTTAGAGCCTTGGGACACGAACTATGGCTACACCTTC. The V call is TRBV7-2, the J call TRBJ1-2; D might be TRBD1 (6 bases). V dropped 1 base and J dropped 2 bases, with 14 bases sitting between them. The CDR3 covers 16 residues. The germline gives CDR1 SGHTA, CDR2 FQGNSA.